This TCR beta chain came from a study of Graves' ophthalmopathy and Graves' hyperthyroidism. This clonotype was detected many times. Beta-chain TCR CDR3 regions were amplified from RNA transcripts. An opening RT-PCR round employed HTBI primers and preceded a second-round multiplex PCR. TCRdb re-analysed the multiplex PCR reads in MiXCR, keeping a single row per CDR3 protein. The top ten hold about 10% of the sample, which has some 520,000 distinct CDR3 sequences, around an eighth seen once. This CDR3 region has 17 residues. Trimming removed 5 bases from V and 8 bases from J; junction bases left unmatched: 18. Looked up from germline, CDR1 is DFQATT and CDR2 is SNEGSKA (reference sequence).

The clonotype originates from a woman in her twenties or thirties with Graves' ophthalmopathy. This rearrangement joins TRBV20-1 to TRBJ1-5; TRBD1 matches 10 bases. Sequenced material: blood. The CDR3 is CSASGTGVAPESEPQHF. CDR3 bases: TGCAGTGCTTCTGGGACAGGGGTTGCTCCTGAATCGGAGCCCCAGCATTTT.